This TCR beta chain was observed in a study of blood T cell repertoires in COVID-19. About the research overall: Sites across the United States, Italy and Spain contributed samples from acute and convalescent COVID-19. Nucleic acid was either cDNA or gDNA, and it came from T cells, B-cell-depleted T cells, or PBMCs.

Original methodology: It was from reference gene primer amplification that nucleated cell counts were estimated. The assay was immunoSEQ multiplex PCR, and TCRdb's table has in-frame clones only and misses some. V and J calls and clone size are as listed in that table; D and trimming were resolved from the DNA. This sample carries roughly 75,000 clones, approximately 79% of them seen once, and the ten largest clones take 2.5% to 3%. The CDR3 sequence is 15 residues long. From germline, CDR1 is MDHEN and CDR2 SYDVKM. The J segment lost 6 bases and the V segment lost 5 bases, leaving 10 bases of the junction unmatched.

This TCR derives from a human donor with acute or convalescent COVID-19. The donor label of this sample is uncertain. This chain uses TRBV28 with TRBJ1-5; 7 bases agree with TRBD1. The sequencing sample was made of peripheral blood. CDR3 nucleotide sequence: TGTGCCAGCAGTCTCTCCGTGACAGGGAGTCAGCCCCAGCATTTT. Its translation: CASSLSVTGSQPQHF.